The entry that follows covers one T cell receptor beta chain sequence. Germline lookup yields CDR1 MNHEY and CDR2 SVGAGI. Trimming stripped 2 bases from V and 7 bases from J, with 9 bases between. This CDR3 spans 12 amino acids. This sample was included in a study of T cell responses to AZD1222 COVID-19 vaccine. Some clones are missing from TCRdb's copy, which holds only in-frame ones; the method was immunoSEQ multiplex PCR. The table lists about 130,000 clones, 92% of them singletons. The chain links TRBV6-5 to TRBJ2-7, with D possibly matching TRBD1 (6 bases). The sequencing here drew on peripheral blood, taken 28 days after the second AZD1222 dose. This clonotype originated in an adult who received the AZD1222 COVID-19 vaccine. CDR3 sequence (DNA): TGTGCCAGCAGTTACACAACAGGGGAGCAGTACTTC. Translated, it gives CASSYTTGEQYF.